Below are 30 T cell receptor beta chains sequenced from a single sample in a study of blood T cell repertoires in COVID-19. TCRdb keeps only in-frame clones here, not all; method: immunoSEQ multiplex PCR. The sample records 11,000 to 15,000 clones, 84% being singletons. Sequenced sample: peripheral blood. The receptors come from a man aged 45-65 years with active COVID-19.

Here the CDR3 reads CASSLATSYNEQFF. In DNA form, the CDR3 reads TGCGCCAGCAGCTTGGCCACTAGCTACAATGAGCAGTTCTTC. The chain uses TRBV5-1 and TRBJ2-1; tentative D call: TRBD2 (5 bases). V was clipped by 0 bases and J by 3 bases, with 7 bases between them. Germline-derived CDR1 and CDR2 are SGHRS and YFSETQ. CDR3 length: 14 residues.

The CDR3 DNA follows: TGCGCCAGCAGTGAAGCGGGCAGAGAAGATGAGCAGTTCTTC. This gives the protein CASSEAGREDEQFF. The V gene is TRBV10-1, the J gene TRBJ2-1; a weak D match, TRBD2 (6 bases). With 3 bases removed from V and 8 bases from J, the gap between germline ends came to 14 bases. Germline CDR1 is WNHNN and CDR2 is SYGVQD (reference sequence). This CDR3 is built from 14 residues.

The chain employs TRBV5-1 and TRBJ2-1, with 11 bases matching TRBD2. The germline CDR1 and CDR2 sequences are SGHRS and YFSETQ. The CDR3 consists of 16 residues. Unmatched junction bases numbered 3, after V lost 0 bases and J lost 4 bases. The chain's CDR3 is CASSLVTSGIYNEQFF. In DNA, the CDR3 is TGCGCCAGCAGCTTGGTGACTAGCGGGATTTACAATGAGCAGTTCTTC.

The CDR3 is CASSLDWAPGANVLTF. In DNA, the CDR3 is TGTGCCAGCAGCTTAGATTGGGCCCCTGGGGCCAACGTCCTGACTTTC. The V and J genes are TRBV13 and TRBJ2-6; D is unclear. Germline CDR1 PRHDT, CDR2 FYEKMQ (reference sequence). CDR3 length: 16 amino acids. Trimming took 1 base from V and 2 from J, leaving 9 bases between them.

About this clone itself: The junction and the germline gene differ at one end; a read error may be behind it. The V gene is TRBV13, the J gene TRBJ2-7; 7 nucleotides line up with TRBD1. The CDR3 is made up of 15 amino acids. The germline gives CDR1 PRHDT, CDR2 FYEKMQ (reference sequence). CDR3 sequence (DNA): TGTGCCAGCAGGTTAGGGGGCCCCAGCTCCTACGAGCAGTACTTC. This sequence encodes CASRLGGPSSYEQYF.

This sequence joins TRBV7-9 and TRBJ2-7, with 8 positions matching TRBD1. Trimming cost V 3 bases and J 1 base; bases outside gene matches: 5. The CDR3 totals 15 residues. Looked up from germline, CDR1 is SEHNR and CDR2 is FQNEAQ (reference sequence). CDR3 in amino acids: CASSLGGQGSYEQYF. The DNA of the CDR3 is TGTGCCAGCAGCTTGGGAGGACAGGGATCCTACGAGCAGTACTTC. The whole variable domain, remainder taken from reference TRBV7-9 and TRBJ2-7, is DTGVSQNPRHKITKRGQNVTFRCDPISEHNRLYWYRQTLGQGPEFLTYFQNEAQLEKSRLLSDRFSAERPKGSFSTLEIQRTEQGDSAMYLCASSLGGQGSYEQYFGPGTRLTVT.

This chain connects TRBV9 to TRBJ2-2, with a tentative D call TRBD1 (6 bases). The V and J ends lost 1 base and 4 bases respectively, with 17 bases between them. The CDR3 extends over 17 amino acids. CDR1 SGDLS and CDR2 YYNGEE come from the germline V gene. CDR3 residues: CASSVTGKPVITGELFF. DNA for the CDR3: TGTGCCAGCAGCGTAACAGGGAAACCCGTCATCACCGGGGAGCTGTTTTTT.

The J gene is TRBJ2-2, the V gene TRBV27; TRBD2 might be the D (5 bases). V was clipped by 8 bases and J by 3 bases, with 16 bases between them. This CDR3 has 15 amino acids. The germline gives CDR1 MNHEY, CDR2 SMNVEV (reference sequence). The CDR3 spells CASGNRGEYTGELFF. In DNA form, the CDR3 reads TGTGCCAGCGGAAACCGGGGAGAGTACACCGGGGAGCTGTTTTTT.

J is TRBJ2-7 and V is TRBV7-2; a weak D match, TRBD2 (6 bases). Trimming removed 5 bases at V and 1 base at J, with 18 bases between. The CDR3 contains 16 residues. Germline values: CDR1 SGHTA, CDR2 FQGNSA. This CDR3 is CASSGAGGTPSYEQYF. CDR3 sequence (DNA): TGTGCCAGCAGCGGAGCAGGAGGGACCCCGTCCTACGAGCAGTACTTC.

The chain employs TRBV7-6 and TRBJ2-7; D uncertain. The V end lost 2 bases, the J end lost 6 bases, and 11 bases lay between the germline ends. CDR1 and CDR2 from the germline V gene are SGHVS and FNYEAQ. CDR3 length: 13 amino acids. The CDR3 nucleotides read TGTGCCAGCAGCTTATCCCCCGCCGGCGAGCAGTACTTC. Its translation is CASSLSPAGEQYF.

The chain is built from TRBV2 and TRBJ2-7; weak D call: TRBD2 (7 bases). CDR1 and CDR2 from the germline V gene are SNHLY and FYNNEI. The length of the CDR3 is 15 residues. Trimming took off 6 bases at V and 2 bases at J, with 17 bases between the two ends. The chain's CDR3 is CASRGTSGTPYEQYF. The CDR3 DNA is TGTGCCAGCAGGGGGACAAGCGGGACACCCTACGAGCAGTACTTC.

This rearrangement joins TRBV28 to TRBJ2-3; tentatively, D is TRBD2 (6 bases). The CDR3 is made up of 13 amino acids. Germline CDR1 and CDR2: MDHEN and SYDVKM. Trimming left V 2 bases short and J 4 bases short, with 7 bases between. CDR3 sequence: CASSLTGADTQYF. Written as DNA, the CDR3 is TGTGCCAGCAGTTTAACGGGGGCAGATACGCAGTATTTT.

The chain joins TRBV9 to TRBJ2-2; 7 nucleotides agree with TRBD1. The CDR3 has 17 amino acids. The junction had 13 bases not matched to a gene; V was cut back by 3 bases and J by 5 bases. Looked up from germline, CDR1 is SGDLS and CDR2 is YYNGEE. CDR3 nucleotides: TGTGCCAGCAGCGCCCCTCGGCAGGGGGTCCGGACCGGGGAGCTGTTTTTT. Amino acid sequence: CASSAPRQGVRTGELFF.

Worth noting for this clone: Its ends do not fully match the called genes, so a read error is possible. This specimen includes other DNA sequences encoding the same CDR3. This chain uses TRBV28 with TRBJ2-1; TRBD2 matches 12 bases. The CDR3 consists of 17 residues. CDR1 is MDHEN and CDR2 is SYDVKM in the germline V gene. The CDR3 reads CASSQTSGSGSRNEQFF. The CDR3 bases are TGTGCTAGCAGTCAGACTAGCGGGAGTGGCTCTAGAAATGAGCAGTTCTTC. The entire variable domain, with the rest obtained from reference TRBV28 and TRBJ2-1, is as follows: DVKVTQSSRYLVKRTGEKVFLECVQDMDHENMFWYRQDPGLGLRLIYFSYDVKMKEKGDIPEGYSVSREKKERFSLILESASTNQTSMYLCASSQTSGSGSRNEQFFGPGTRLTVL.

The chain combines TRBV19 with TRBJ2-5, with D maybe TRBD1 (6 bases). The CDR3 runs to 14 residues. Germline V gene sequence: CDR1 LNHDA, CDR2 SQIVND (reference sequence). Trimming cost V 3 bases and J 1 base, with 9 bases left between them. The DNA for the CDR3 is TGTGCCAGTAGTATCGGGGACACCCAAGAGACCCAGTACTTC. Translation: CASSIGDTQETQYF. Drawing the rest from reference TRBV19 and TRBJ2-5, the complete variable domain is DGGITQSPKYLFRKEGQNVTLSCEQNLNHDAMYWYRQDPGQGLRLIYYSQIVNDFQKGDIAEGYSVSREKKESFPLTVTSAQKNPTAFYLCASSIGDTQETQYFGPGTRLLVL.

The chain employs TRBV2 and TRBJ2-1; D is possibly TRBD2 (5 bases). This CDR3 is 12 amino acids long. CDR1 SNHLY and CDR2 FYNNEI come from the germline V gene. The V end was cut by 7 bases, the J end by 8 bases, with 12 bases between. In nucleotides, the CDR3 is TGTGCCAGCAAGGGCGGGTGGGATGAGCAGTTCTTC. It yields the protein CASKGGWDEQFF.

DNA of the CDR3: TGTGCCAGCAGCCCCGACAGCTCCTCCTACAATGAGCAGTTCTTC. Encoded protein: CASSPDSSSYNEQFF. The rearrangement links TRBV28 to TRBJ2-1; maybe TRBD1 (5 bases). Germline assignment: CDR1 MDHEN and CDR2 SYDVKM. V gave up 6 bases and J gave up 0 bases, with 12 bases separating them. The CDR3 runs 15 residues.

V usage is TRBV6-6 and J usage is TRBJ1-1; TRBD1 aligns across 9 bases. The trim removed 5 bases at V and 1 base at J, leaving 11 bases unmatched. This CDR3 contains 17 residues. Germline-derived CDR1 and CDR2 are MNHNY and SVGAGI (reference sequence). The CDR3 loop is CASSHEGQGEANTEAFF. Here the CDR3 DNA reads TGTGCCAGCAGTCACGAGGGACAGGGTGAGGCGAACACTGAAGCTTTCTTT.

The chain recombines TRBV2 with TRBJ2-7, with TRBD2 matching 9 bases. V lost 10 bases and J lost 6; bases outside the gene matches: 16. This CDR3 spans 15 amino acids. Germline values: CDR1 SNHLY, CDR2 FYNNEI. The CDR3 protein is CAKSPGTSTHLEQYF. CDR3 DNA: TGTGCCAAATCCCCCGGGACTAGCACCCATCTCGAGCAGTACTTC.

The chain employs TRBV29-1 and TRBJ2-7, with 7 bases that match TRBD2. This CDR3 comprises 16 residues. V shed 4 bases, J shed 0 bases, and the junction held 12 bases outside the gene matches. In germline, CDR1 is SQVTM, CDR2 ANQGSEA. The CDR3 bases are TGCAGCGTTGGTGGAGAAGCGGGAACAGCCTCCTACGAGCAGTACTTC. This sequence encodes CSVGGEAGTASYEQYF.

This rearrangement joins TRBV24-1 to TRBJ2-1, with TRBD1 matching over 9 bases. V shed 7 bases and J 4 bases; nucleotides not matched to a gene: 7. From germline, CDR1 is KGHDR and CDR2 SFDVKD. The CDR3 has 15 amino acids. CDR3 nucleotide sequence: TGTGCCACCAGCGATGGGACAGGGAATTACAATGAGCAGTTCTTC. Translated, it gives CATSDGTGNYNEQFF.

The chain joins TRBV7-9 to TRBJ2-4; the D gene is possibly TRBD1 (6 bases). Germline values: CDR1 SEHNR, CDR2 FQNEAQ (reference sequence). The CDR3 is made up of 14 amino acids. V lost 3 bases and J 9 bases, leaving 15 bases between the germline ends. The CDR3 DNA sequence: TGTGCCAGCAGCTTCGTCACAGGGTTTGGCATTCAGTACTTC. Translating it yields CASSFVTGFGIQYF.

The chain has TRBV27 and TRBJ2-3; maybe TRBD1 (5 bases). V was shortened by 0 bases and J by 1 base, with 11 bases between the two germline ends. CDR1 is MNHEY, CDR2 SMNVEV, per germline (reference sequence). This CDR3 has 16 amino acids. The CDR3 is CASSLSQGARTDTQYF. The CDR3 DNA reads TGTGCCAGCAGTTTATCGCAGGGTGCACGCACAGATACGCAGTATTTT.

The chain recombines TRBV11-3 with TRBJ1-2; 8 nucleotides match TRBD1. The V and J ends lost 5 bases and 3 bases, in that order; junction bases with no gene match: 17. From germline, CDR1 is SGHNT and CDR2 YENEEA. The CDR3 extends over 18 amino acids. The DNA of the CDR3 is TGTGCCAGCAGCCCCCGACAGGGGTTAAGTCGAAAGGACTATGGCTACACCTTC. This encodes CASSPRQGLSRKDYGYTF.

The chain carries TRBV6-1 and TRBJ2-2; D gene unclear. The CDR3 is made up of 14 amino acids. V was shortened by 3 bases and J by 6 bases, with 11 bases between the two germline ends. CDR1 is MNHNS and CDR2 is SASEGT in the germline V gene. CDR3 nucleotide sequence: TGTGCCAGCAGTGAGGATAGAGGCCCCGGGGAGCTGTTTTTT. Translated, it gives CASSEDRGPGELFF.

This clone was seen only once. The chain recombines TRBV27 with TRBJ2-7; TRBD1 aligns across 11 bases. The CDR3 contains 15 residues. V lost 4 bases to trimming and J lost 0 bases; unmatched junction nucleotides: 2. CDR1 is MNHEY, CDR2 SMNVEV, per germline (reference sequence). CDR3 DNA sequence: TGTGCCAGCAGTTGGGGGACAGGGGGCTCCTACGAGCAGTACTTC. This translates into CASSWGTGGSYEQYF.

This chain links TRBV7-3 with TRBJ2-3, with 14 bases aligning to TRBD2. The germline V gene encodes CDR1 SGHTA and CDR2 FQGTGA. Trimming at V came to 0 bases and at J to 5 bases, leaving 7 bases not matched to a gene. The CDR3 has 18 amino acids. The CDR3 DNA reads TGTGCCAGCAGCTTAACGGGGGGACTAGCGGGAGAGCTAGATACGCAGTATTTT. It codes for CASSLTGGLAGELDTQYF. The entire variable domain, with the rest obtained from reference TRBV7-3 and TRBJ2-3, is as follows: GAGVSQTPSNKVTEKGKYVELRCDPISGHTALYWYRQSLGQGPEFLIYFQGTGAADDSGLPNDRFFAVRPEGSVSTLKIQRTERGDSAVYLCASSLTGGLAGELDTQYFGPGTRLTVL.

CDR3 DNA sequence: TGTGCCAGCAGCTTAGGGCGGATTTTGAACGGGGAGACCCAGTACTTC. As protein: CASSLGRILNGETQYF. The chain joins TRBV7-8 to TRBJ2-5; D is undetermined. Germline V gene data show CDR1 as SGHVS and CDR2 as FQNEAQ. This CDR3 has 16 amino acids. V dropped 1 base and J dropped 5 bases, with 17 bases sitting between them.

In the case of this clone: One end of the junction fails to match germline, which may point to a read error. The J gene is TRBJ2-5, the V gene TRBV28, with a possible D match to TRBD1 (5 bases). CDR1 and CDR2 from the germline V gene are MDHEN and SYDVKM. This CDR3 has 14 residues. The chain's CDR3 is CASSLGPNQGTQYF. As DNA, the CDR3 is TGTGCCAGCAGTTTGGGGCCTAACCAAGGGACCCAGTACTTC. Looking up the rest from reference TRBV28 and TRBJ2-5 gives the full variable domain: DVKVTQSSRYLVKRTGEKVFLECVQDMDHENMFWYRQDPGLGLRLIYFSYDVKMKEKGDIPEGYSVSREKKERFSLILESASTNQTSMYLCASSLGPNQGTQYFGPGTRLLVL.

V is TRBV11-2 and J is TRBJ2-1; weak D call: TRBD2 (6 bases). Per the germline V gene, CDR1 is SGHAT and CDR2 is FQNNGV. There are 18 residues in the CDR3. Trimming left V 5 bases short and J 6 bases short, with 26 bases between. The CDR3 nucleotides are TGTGCCAGCAGCCCTCGGGGGTCCCGAGACCAAGCCAGCAATGAGCAGTTCTTC. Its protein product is CASSPRGSRDQASNEQFF.